Listed here are 26 T cell receptor beta chains from one sample, sequenced in a study of blood T cell repertoires in COVID-19. Method: immunoSEQ multiplex PCR; TCRdb's copy keeps in-frame clones and lacks some. The sample yields about 60,000 clones, about 78% seen once. The sequenced material came from peripheral blood. The receptors were sampled from an elderly woman with acute or convalescent COVID-19.

The V call is TRBV4-3, the J call TRBJ2-1, with D possibly matching TRBD1 (6 bases). Trimming stripped 0 bases from V and 8 bases from J, with 20 bases between. The CDR3 has 17 residues. CDR1 and CDR2 (germline): LGHNA, YSLEER. Written as DNA, the CDR3 is TGCGCCAGCAGCCAAGATAGCCGGCAGGGGTCCCTCCATGAGCAGTTCTTC. Translation: CASSQDSRQGSLHEQFF.

The CDR3 sequence: CASSPGTSGGTYEQYF. The CDR3 DNA sequence: TGCGCCAGCAGCCCCGGGACTAGCGGGGGCACCTACGAGCAGTACTTC. V and J are TRBV5-1 and TRBJ2-7; 14 nucleotides align to TRBD2. The CDR3 is made up of 16 amino acids. Germline CDR1 reads SGHRS; CDR2 reads YFSETQ. Trimming at V came to 4 bases and at J to 2 bases, leaving 5 bases not matched to a gene.

This clone was picked up one time. The chain has TRBV12-3 or TRBV12-4 and TRBJ1-1, with D tentatively TRBD1 (6 bases). Between the trimmed V and J ends, which lost 8 bases and 0 bases, there was a span of 10 bases. This CDR3 region has 13 residues. The CDR3 spells CASLDSMNTEAFF. DNA of the CDR3: TGTGCCAGCTTGGACAGTATGAACACTGAAGCTTTCTTT.

The gene calls are TRBV11-2 and TRBJ2-1, with D perhaps TRBD2 (5 bases). Germline assignment: CDR1 SGHAT and CDR2 FQNNGV. This CDR3 is built from 15 residues. V lost 3 bases and J lost 2, with 11 bases in between. This CDR3 is CASSFRGLPYNEQFF. In nucleotides, the CDR3 is TGTGCCAGCAGCTTTCGAGGACTGCCCTACAATGAGCAGTTCTTC. Looking up the rest from reference TRBV11-2 and TRBJ2-1 gives the full variable domain: EAGVAQSPRYKIIEKRQSVAFWCNPISGHATLYWYQQILGQGPKLLIQFQNNGVVDDSQLPKDRFSAERLKGVDSTLKIQPAKLEDSAVYLCASSFRGLPYNEQFFGPGTRLTVL.

This clone was seen only a few times. This chain connects TRBV21-1 to TRBJ2-3; the table names TRBD2, a call not compared with the DNA. TRBV21-1 represents a pseudogene. CDR3 length equals 15 residues. In DNA, the CDR3 is TGTGCCAGCAGCAAAGAGAGCGGGAGCACAGATACGCAGTATTTT. Protein product: CASSKESGSTDTQYF.

In regard to this clone: Compared with germline, one end of the junction differs, possibly owing to a read error. The genes are TRBV29-1 and TRBJ2-2, with D possibly being TRBD1 (6 bases). CDR1 SQVTM and CDR2 ANQGSEA come from the germline V gene. The CDR3 extends over 13 amino acids. CDR3 in DNA: TGCAGCGTCGGGCAGGGGAACAGCGGGGAGCTGTTTTTT. Translation gives CSVGQGNSGELFF.

J is TRBJ1-2 and V is TRBV29-1; a possible D gene is TRBD1 (5 bases). The CDR3 is 11 residues long. Germline CDR1 and CDR2: SQVTM and ANQGSEA. The germline V and J ends were trimmed by 6 bases and 10 bases, with 15 bases remaining between them. The CDR3 bases are TGCAGCGTCCGGGACTTCTACGACTACACCTTC. It is translated as CSVRDFYDYTF.

V and J are TRBV14 and TRBJ2-2; D is unresolved. The V end lost 2 bases, the J end lost 6 bases, and 10 bases lay between the germline ends. The CDR3 extends over 14 amino acids. The germline CDR1 and CDR2 sequences are SGHDN and FVKESK. For the CDR3, the DNA is TGTGCCAGCAGCCAATCCCGGGTGTCCGGGGAGCTGTTTTTT. It translates to CASSQSRVSGELFF.

The chain recombines TRBV5-1 with TRBJ1-6, with 7 bases identical to TRBD1. CDR1 SGHRS and CDR2 YFSETQ come from the germline V gene. V lost 2 bases and J lost 10; bases outside the gene matches: 9. The CDR3 extends over 15 amino acids. CDR3 bases: TGCGCCAGCAGCTTACAACAGGGGAGAGGATCACCCCTCCACTTT. It encodes CASSLQQGRGSPLHF.

This clone has ten or more counts. The chain combines TRBV11-3 with TRBJ2-2; D unresolved. The CDR3 spans 13 residues. With 3 bases removed from V and 5 bases from J, the gap between germline ends came to 7 bases. Germline CDR1 and CDR2: SGHNT and YENEEA. DNA for the CDR3: TGTGCCAGCAGCTTCAAGCAAACCGGGGAGCTGTTTTTT. Its translation is CASSFKQTGELFF.

The DNA for the CDR3 is TGTGCCAGCAGCTTGGAAGGCGGGTGGAGCTCCTACGAGCAGTACTTC. Translating it yields CASSLEGGWSSYEQYF. The V and J genes are TRBV5-6 and TRBJ2-7; perhaps TRBD2 as D (5 bases). Germline CDR1 reads SGHDT; CDR2 reads YYEEEE. The CDR3 has 16 amino acids. The ends were cut back, 0 bases at V and 0 bases at J, with 13 bases in the middle.

This chain joins TRBV7-9 and TRBJ1-2; possible D gene TRBD1, 5 bases. This CDR3 spans 14 amino acids. The ends were cut back, 5 bases at V and 5 bases at J, with 15 bases in the middle. Germline lookup yields CDR1 SEHNR and CDR2 FQNEAQ (reference sequence). For the CDR3, the DNA is TGTGCCAGCAGCCTAGAGGCGCAGGGATATGGCTACACCTTC. Translating gives CASSLEAQGYGYTF.

The V and J genes are TRBV5-1 and TRBJ1-1, with a weak D call TRBD1 (5 bases). The V end was cut by 5 bases, the J end by 4 bases, with 18 bases between. Looked up from germline, CDR1 is SGHRS and CDR2 is YFSETQ. The CDR3 length is 15 residues. CDR3 nucleotide sequence: TGCGCCAGCAGAAGCCGGGGGTTGGACGGCACTGAAGCTTTCTTT. Protein: CASRSRGLDGTEAFF.

This clone occurred a few times. The rearrangement links TRBV6-5 to TRBJ1-2; D is perhaps TRBD1 (5 bases). The germline CDR1 and CDR2 sequences are MNHEY and SVGAGI. This CDR3 has 12 amino acids. V lost 0 bases to trimming and J lost 8 bases, with 7 bases between them. In DNA, the CDR3 is TGTGCCAGCAGTTACTCGGGGGGAGGCTACACCTTC. Translating gives CASSYSGGGYTF.

The rearrangement uses TRBV28 and TRBJ1-6; unclear D gene. Germline lookup yields CDR1 MDHEN and CDR2 SYDVKM. The CDR3 extends over 12 amino acids. Trimming stripped 8 bases from V and 7 bases from J, with 9 bases between. The CDR3 protein is CASGPQNSPLHF. The CDR3 DNA follows: TGTGCCAGCGGCCCGCAAAATTCACCCCTCCACTTT.

The chain recombines TRBV27 with TRBJ1-5, with 10 positions matching TRBD1. The trim removed 6 bases at V and 4 bases at J, leaving 6 bases unmatched. The CDR3 totals 15 residues. CDR1 MNHEY and CDR2 SMNVEV come from the germline V gene (reference sequence). CDR3 protein: CASRARDRGNQPQHF. The CDR3 DNA reads TGTGCCAGCAGGGCCCGGGACAGGGGTAATCAGCCCCAGCATTTT.

This chain connects TRBV4-3 to TRBJ2-1; TRBD2 matches 8 bases. The CDR3 is made up of 16 amino acids. The V segment lost 0 bases and the J segment 6 bases; nucleotides outside the gene matches: 7. Germline V gene lookup returns CDR1 LGHNA and CDR2 YSLEER. CDR3 in DNA: TGCGCCAGCAGCCAAGATCTGGGACTAGGAGGCAATGAGCAGTTCTTC. The encoded protein is CASSQDLGLGGNEQFF.

The V call is TRBV13, the J call TRBJ2-3; D possibly corresponds to TRBD2 (6 bases). Trimming cost V 5 bases and J 1 base, with 22 bases left between them. Germline CDR1 and CDR2: PRHDT and FYEKMQ (reference sequence). The CDR3 is made up of 18 amino acids. The CDR3 is CASSPTAWRASGTDTQYF. Here the CDR3 DNA reads TGTGCCAGCAGCCCCACAGCATGGAGGGCTAGCGGCACAGATACGCAGTATTTT.

V gene TRBV5-1 combines with J gene TRBJ2-6, with D maybe TRBD2 (6 bases). This CDR3 spans 15 amino acids. The V end was cut by 4 bases, the J end by 2 bases, with 10 bases between. CDR1 SGHRS and CDR2 YFSETQ come from the germline V gene. In DNA, the CDR3 is TGCGCCAGCAGCGGGGGGAGGACTGGGGCCAACGTCCTGACTTTC. It yields the protein CASSGGRTGANVLTF. The whole variable domain, filled in from reference TRBV5-1 and TRBJ2-6, reads KAGVTQTPRYLIKTRGQQVTLSCSPISGHRSVSWYQQTPGQGLQFLFEYFSETQRNKGNFPGRFSGRQFSNSRSEMNVSTLELGDSALYLCASSGGRTGANVLTFGAGSRLTVL.

The chain carries TRBV7-2 and TRBJ2-5; 13 bases map to TRBD2. Trimming at V came to 6 bases and at J to 2 bases, leaving 3 bases not matched to a gene. This CDR3 contains 15 residues. CDR1 is SGHTA and CDR2 is FQGNSA in the germline V gene. CDR3 sequence reads: CASSWTSGRQETQYF. The DNA for the CDR3 is TGTGCCAGCAGTTGGACTAGCGGGAGACAAGAGACCCAGTACTTC.

This clone appeared once. V usage is TRBV18 and J usage is TRBJ1-6; 9 nucleotides match TRBD1. Germline CDR1 KGHSH, CDR2 LQKENI. The CDR3 consists of 17 residues. J gave up 10 bases and V 6 bases, and 16 bases lay outside the gene matches. The CDR3 loop reads CASSRVLNRGPGSPLHF. The CDR3 DNA is TGTGCCAGCTCGAGAGTCCTTAACAGGGGGCCGGGATCACCCCTCCACTTT.

This sequence joins TRBV2 and TRBJ1-5, with 8 bases aligning to TRBD1. The CDR3 is made up of 15 amino acids. CDR1 is SNHLY and CDR2 is FYNNEI in the germline V gene. Trimming at V came to 6 bases and at J to 7 bases, leaving 11 bases not matched to a gene. The CDR3 is CASSGPPDRVQPQHF. The DNA for the CDR3 is TGTGCCAGCAGCGGACCTCCGGACAGGGTGCAGCCCCAGCATTTT.

The CDR3 region has the DNA TGTGCCAGCAGACGAGACAGGGTCACTGAAGCTTTCTTT. It yields the protein CASRRDRVTEAFF. This chain joins TRBV11-2 and TRBJ1-1; 7 bases agree with TRBD1. CDR1 SGHAT and CDR2 FQNNGV come from the germline V gene. CDR3 length: 13 amino acids. After removal of 6 bases from V and 4 bases from J, the junction contained 5 bases not matched to a gene.

The V gene is TRBV4-1, the J gene TRBJ2-7; TRBD1 aligns across 8 bases. The CDR3 contains 17 residues. Germline V gene lookup returns CDR1 MGHRA and CDR2 YSYEKL. Germline trimming cut 3 bases from V and 7 bases from J; bases unmatched to any gene: 17. The CDR3 region is CASSHLPGQAGSGEQYF. DNA of the CDR3: TGCGCCAGCAGCCATCTCCCGGGACAGGCGGGTTCGGGGGAGCAGTACTTC.

The rearrangement links TRBV3-1 (or the pseudogene TRBV3-2) to TRBJ2-5, with D perhaps TRBD1 (6 bases). The V end was cut by 2 bases, the J end by 5 bases, with 9 bases between. CDR1 is LGHDT and CDR2 is YNNKEL in the germline V gene (reference sequence). This CDR3 is 13 amino acids long. As DNA, the CDR3 is TGTGCCAGCAGCCAAACAGGGTGGGAGACCCAGTACTTC. Translation gives CASSQTGWETQYF.

The chain has TRBV28 and TRBJ2-7; D perhaps matches TRBD1 (6 bases). The CDR3 is 15 residues long. With 6 bases removed from V and 2 bases from J, the gap between germline ends came to 17 bases. The germline gives CDR1 MDHEN, CDR2 SYDVKM. CDR3 coding DNA: TGTGCCAGCAGCACCCCCGGGACAAGTACCTACGAGCAGTACTTC. It translates to CASSTPGTSTYEQYF.